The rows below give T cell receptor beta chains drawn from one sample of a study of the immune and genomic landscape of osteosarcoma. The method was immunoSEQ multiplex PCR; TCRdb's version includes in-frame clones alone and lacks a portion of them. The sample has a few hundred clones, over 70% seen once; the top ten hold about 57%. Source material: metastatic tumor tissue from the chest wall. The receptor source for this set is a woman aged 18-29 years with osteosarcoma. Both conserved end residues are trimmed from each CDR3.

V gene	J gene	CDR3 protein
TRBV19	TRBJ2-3	ASSIGYTSGSLTDTQY
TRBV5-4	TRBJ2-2	ASSFLANTGELF
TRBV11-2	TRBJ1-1	ASSWRGPNTEAF
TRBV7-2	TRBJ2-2	ASSPYRPDTGELF
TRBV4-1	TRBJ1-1	ASSPPLAGAAF
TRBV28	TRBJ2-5	ASSLPEETQY
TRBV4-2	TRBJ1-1	ASSSQKRRNTEAF
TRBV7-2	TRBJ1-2	ASSQGSGYT
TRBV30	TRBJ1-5	ACMTGLGGNQPQH
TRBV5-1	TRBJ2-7	ASSLAGGYGEQY
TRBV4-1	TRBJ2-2	ASSQGITGELF
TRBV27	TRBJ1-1	ASSLTGVSTEAF
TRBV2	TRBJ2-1	ASTPGRTYNEQF
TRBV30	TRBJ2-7	AWSVPGTVLVEQY
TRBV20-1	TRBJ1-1	RPPDSEAF
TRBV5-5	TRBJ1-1	ASTSGGGASTEAF
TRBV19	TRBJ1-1	ASSTLQGNTEAF
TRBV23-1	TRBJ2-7	ASSQLRDRGLPQY
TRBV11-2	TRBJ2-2	ASSLGKSAGTGELF
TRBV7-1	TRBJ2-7	ASSPTPGSAYEQY
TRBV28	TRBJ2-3	ASSGRRERDTQY
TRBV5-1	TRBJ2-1	ASSGTGTASREQF
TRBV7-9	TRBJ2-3	ASSLVAGGRTDTQY
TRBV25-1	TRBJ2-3	ASSDNQPGTGLADTQY
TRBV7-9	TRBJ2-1	ASGPRTSGGHNEQF
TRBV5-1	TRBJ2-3	ASGIGATDTQY
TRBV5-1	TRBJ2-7	ASSLVGRATSGSSYEQY
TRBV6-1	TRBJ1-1	ASSEGELVAF
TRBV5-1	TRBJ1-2	ASSPRTDYWGYT
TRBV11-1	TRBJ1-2	ASSLAPTGKDGYT
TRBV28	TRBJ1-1	ASSLRVTGNTEAF
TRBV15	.	ATSPAVAGYEQY
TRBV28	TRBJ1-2	ASSLLSPYYGYT
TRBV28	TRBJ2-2	ASSLFVAGELF
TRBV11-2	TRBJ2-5	ASSMGLAESETQY
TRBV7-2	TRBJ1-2	ASSLAPSGGTGKSGYT
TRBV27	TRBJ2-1	ASREQGAINYNEQF
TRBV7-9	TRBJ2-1	ASSLGVAEYNEQF
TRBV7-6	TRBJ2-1	ASSQGLGNEQF
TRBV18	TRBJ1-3	ASSPLQGKSSGNTIY
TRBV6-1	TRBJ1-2	ASMFATGPNYGYT
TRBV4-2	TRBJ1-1	ASSQDRVEAF
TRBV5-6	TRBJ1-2	ASSFSTGGDGYT